These 31 T cell receptor beta chains were sequenced from one sample in a study of beta chain features in type 1 diabetes. No antigens are known for them. Sequencing targeted expressed TCRB transcripts, as all isolated RNA had been reverse transcribed. TCRdb's copy holds only in-frame clones and misses some; the assay was immunoSEQ multiplex PCR. The repertoire holds over 600,000 clones, with approximately 13% as singletons. General study points: For Type 1 diabetes patients, all four CD4+ subsets carried TCRB CDR3s that were moderately but significantly shorter.

Material for sequencing was naive CD4+ T cells from blood. The receptor source for this set is a man aged 30 to 39 with type 1 diabetes.

This clone occurred a few times. The V call is TRBV28, the J call TRBJ1-4; D is uncertain. This CDR3 region has 14 residues. V was cut by 5 bases and J by 2 bases, with 9 bases left in between. Germline V gene sequence: CDR1 MDHEN, CDR2 SYDVKM. This chain's CDR3 is CASSQLVTNEKLFF. CDR3 DNA: TGTGCCAGCAGTCAACTTGTCACTAATGAAAAACTGTTTTTT.

The chain employs TRBV9 and TRBJ2-6, with D possibly TRBD1 on 6 matching bases. The CDR3 runs to 20 residues. Germline CDR1 reads SGDLS; CDR2 reads YYNGEE. The V and J ends lost 2 bases and 4 bases respectively, with 25 bases between them. The CDR3 reads CASSVIRTRDPGEGANVLTF. For the CDR3, the DNA is TGTGCCAGCAGCGTGATCCGAACCAGGGACCCAGGGGAGGGGGCCAACGTCCTGACTTTC. Looking up the rest from reference TRBV9 and TRBJ2-6 gives the full variable domain: DSGVTQTPKHLITATGQRVTLRCSPRSGDLSVYWYQQSLDQGLQFLIQYYNGEERAKGNILERFSAQQFPDLHSELNLSSLELGDSALYFCASSVIRTRDPGEGANVLTFGAGSRLTVL.

This chain connects TRBV9 to TRBJ2-4; TRBD1 matches at 11 bases. Germline CDR1 reads SGDLS; CDR2 reads YYNGEE. The CDR3 runs to 17 residues. Trimming at V came to 3 bases and at J to 8 bases, leaving 13 bases not matched to a gene. CDR3: CASSAGGQGAPPDIQYF. The CDR3 DNA follows: TGTGCCAGCAGCGCCGGAGGACAGGGGGCGCCCCCGGACATTCAGTACTTC.

The gene calls are TRBV4-3 and TRBJ1-2; perhaps TRBD1 as D (5 bases). This CDR3 spans 15 amino acids. The germline V gene has CDR1 LGHNA and CDR2 YSLEER. V lost 1 base to trimming and J lost 4 bases, with 13 bases between them. CDR3 loop: CASSQVLEGLYGYTF. In DNA form, the CDR3 reads TGCGCCAGCAGCCAAGTACTGGAGGGACTCTATGGCTACACCTTC.

The chain uses TRBV11-3 and TRBJ2-7; the D is unclear. The CDR3 is made up of 14 amino acids. Germline assignment: CDR1 SGHNT and CDR2 YENEEA. Between the trimmed V and J ends, which lost 4 bases and 0 bases, there was a span of 10 bases. The CDR3 nucleotides are TGTGCCAGCAGCTCCCCGGCTAACTCCTACGAGCAGTACTTC. As protein: CASSSPANSYEQYF. The full variable domain, with the rest looked up from reference TRBV11-3 and TRBJ2-7, is EAGVVQSPRYKIIEKKQPVAFWCNPISGHNTLYWYLQNLGQGPELLIRYENEEAVDDSQLPKDRFSAERLKGVDSTLKIQPAELGDSAVYLCASSSPANSYEQYFGPGTRLTVT.

This clone showed up just a few times. The genes are TRBV6-6 and TRBJ2-2, with 7 bases fitting TRBD1. Trimming removed 6 bases from V and 0 bases from J; junction bases left unmatched: 1. The germline gives CDR1 MNHNY, CDR2 SVGAGI (reference sequence). This CDR3 has 14 amino acids. The CDR3 protein is CASSGQANTGELFF. Written as DNA, the CDR3 is TGTGCCAGCAGCGGACAGGCGAACACCGGGGAGCTGTTTTTT.

The J gene is TRBJ1-1, the V gene TRBV14; the D gene is possibly TRBD1 (5 bases). The CDR3 totals 15 residues. The germline V gene has CDR1 SGHDN and CDR2 FVKESK. Trimming pared 3 bases from V and 4 bases from J, leaving 15 bases between. The CDR3 loop reads CASSQGLPMGTEAFF. DNA of the CDR3: TGTGCCAGCAGCCAGGGACTTCCCATGGGCACTGAAGCTTTCTTT.

This clone was recorded a few times. This sequence joins TRBV28 and TRBJ1-2; TRBD1 might be the D (6 bases). Germline loops: CDR1 MDHEN, CDR2 SYDVKM. V lost 10 bases, J lost 7 bases, and 16 bases lay in between. The CDR3 sequence is 12 residues long. The CDR3 protein is CANWSQGSGYTF. For the CDR3, the DNA is TGTGCCAACTGGAGTCAGGGGTCTGGCTACACCTTC.

The rearrangement links TRBV27 to TRBJ1-5; no clear D. V lost 5 bases and J lost 0, with 14 bases in between. The CDR3 loop spans 16 amino acids. The germline gives CDR1 MNHEY, CDR2 SMNVEV (reference sequence). CDR3 residues: CASSVTRINSNQPQHF. In nucleotides, the CDR3 is TGTGCCAGCAGTGTAACAAGAATTAATAGCAATCAGCCCCAGCATTTT.

This clone showed up just a few times. The chain employs TRBV28 and TRBJ2-5; 12 positions match TRBD1. The CDR3 loop spans 14 amino acids. Germline V CDR1 and CDR2: MDHEN, SYDVKM. The trim removed 5 bases at V and 5 bases at J, leaving 3 bases unmatched. The chain's CDR3 is CASSGTGGSETQYF. The DNA for the CDR3 is TGTGCCAGCAGTGGGACAGGGGGCAGTGAGACCCAGTACTTC.

In this sample, this clone turned up a few times. This could be a read error, since a much larger clone is one nucleotide away. Within the sample, other DNA sequences also encode this same CDR3. V is TRBV7-9 and J is TRBJ2-7; the D is unclear. Germline lookup yields CDR1 SEHNR and CDR2 FQNEAQ (reference sequence). The CDR3 consists of 11 residues. V dropped 4 bases and J dropped 2 bases, with 3 bases sitting between them. The CDR3 nucleotides are TGTGCCAGCAGCTCCCCCTACGAGCAGTACTTC. Translating it yields CASSSPYEQYF.

V gene TRBV6-5 combines with J gene TRBJ2-5, with D perhaps matching TRBD1 (6 bases). Per germline, CDR1 MNHEY and CDR2 SVGAGI. V gave up 6 bases and J gave up 0 bases, with 14 bases separating them. The CDR3 contains 15 residues. DNA for the CDR3: TGTGCCAGCAGCTCCACAGGGACCTACCAAGAGACCCAGTACTTC. Protein product: CASSSTGTYQETQYF.

V gene TRBV5-1 combines with J gene TRBJ2-5; possibly TRBD1 or TRBD2 for D (6 bases each). The germline V gene has CDR1 SGHRS and CDR2 YFSETQ. The ends were cut back, 0 bases at V and 3 bases at J, with 12 bases in the middle. This CDR3 is built from 15 residues. The CDR3 DNA sequence: TGCGCCAGCAGCTTGGAGCAGGGGAGGAAAGAGACCCAGTACTTC. It translates to CASSLEQGRKETQYF.

The V gene is TRBV5-6, the J gene TRBJ2-1, with 7 bases aligning to TRBD1. Per germline, CDR1 SGHDT and CDR2 YYEEEE. The CDR3 covers 13 residues. V lost 6 bases, J lost 5 bases, and 5 bases stayed unmatched. Here the CDR3 DNA reads TGTGCCAGCAACTCAGGGGGTAACAATGAGCAGTTCTTC. Residues: CASNSGGNNEQFF.

This chain connects TRBV7-2 to TRBJ2-7; D is unclear. Trimming cost V 5 bases and J 2 bases, with 10 bases left between them. CDR1 and CDR2 (germline): SGHTA, FQGNSA. There are 13 residues in the CDR3. In nucleotides, the CDR3 is TGTGCCAGCAGCCTTCAGGTCCCCTACGAGCAGTACTTC. Its protein product is CASSLQVPYEQYF.

The V gene is TRBV4-3, the J gene TRBJ2-7; TRBD1 aligns across 7 bases. The germline V gene encodes CDR1 LGHNA and CDR2 YSLEER. With V trimmed by 3 bases and J by 3 bases, 5 bases remained unmatched. This CDR3 spans 14 amino acids. The CDR3 sequence: CASSQRQGVYEQYF. Here the CDR3 DNA reads TGCGCCAGCAGCCAGCGACAGGGCGTCTACGAGCAGTACTTC.

The chain couples TRBV7-3 to TRBJ1-1, with a tentative D call TRBD1 (5 bases). V shed 5 bases and J shed 1 base, with 8 bases lying between them. Germline-derived CDR1 and CDR2 are SGHTA and FQGTGA. The CDR3 extends over 13 amino acids. CDR3 protein: CASSRDRNTEAFF. The DNA for the CDR3 is TGTGCCAGCAGCCGAGACAGGAACACTGAAGCTTTCTTT.

In regard to this clone: Other DNA sequences from this sample encode an identical CDR3 as well. J is TRBJ2-3 and V is TRBV9; no definite D call. Trimming pared 0 bases from V and 1 base from J, leaving 3 bases between. The germline CDR1 and CDR2 sequences are SGDLS and YYNGEE. The CDR3 is made up of 13 amino acids. The CDR3 DNA is TGTGCCAGCAGCGTAGGCGGCACAGATACGCAGTATTTT. Its translation: CASSVGGTDTQYF.

The J gene is TRBJ1-5, the V gene TRBV2; maybe TRBD1 (5 bases). The CDR3 runs 15 residues. V shed 4 bases and J shed 0 bases, with 10 bases lying between them. From germline, CDR1 is SNHLY and CDR2 FYNNEI. DNA for the CDR3: TGTGCCAGCAGTGGGGGCGGTTCTAGCAATCAGCCCCAGCATTTT. This translates into CASSGGGSSNQPQHF.

The V gene is TRBV5-4, the J gene TRBJ1-2, with no clear D. This CDR3 has 14 residues. The V gene lost 0 bases and the J gene lost 5 bases, with 11 bases spanning the gap. The germline CDR1 and CDR2 sequences are SGHNT and YYREEE (reference sequence). CDR3 coding DNA: TGTGCCAGCAGCTTGGATGCGGAGCATTATGGCTACACCTTC. It codes for CASSLDAEHYGYTF.

This clone was found a few times. V usage is TRBV4-2 and J usage is TRBJ2-2; weak D call: TRBD1 (6 bases). The CDR3 extends over 17 amino acids. V lost 1 base to trimming and J lost 0 bases, with 12 bases between them. The germline gives CDR1 LGHNA, CDR2 YNFKEQ. In DNA form, the CDR3 reads TGTGCCAGCAGCCAAGCGAAACAGGGCACGAACACCGGGGAGCTGTTTTTT. Translation: CASSQAKQGTNTGELFF.

V and J are TRBV5-1 and TRBJ2-1; 8 bases fit TRBD1. The ends lost 7 bases at V and 8 bases at J; junction bases unmatched: 11. CDR3 length equals 14 residues. The germline CDR1 and CDR2 sequences are SGHRS and YFSETQ. The CDR3 sequence is CASSRQGAMDEQFF. DNA for the CDR3: TGCGCCAGCTCCCGGCAGGGGGCGATGGATGAGCAGTTCTTC.

This chain links TRBV14 with TRBJ2-7, with 7 bases fitting TRBD2. Trimming cost V 1 base and J 3 bases; bases outside gene matches: 9. The CDR3 length is 16 residues. Germline V gene lookup returns CDR1 SGHDN and CDR2 FVKESK. This CDR3 is CASSQASGAGVYEQYF. In DNA, the CDR3 is TGTGCCAGCAGCCAAGCCTCTGGGGCGGGGGTCTACGAGCAGTACTTC.

The V call is TRBV6-6, the J call TRBJ1-6, with no clear D. The CDR3 contains 14 residues. Germline V lookup: CDR1 MNHNY, CDR2 SVGAGI (reference sequence). Trimming pared 2 bases from V and 10 bases from J, leaving 12 bases between. Here the CDR3 DNA reads TGTGCCAGCAGTTACCACATTCGTATGTCACCCCTCCACTTT. As protein: CASSYHIRMSPLHF.

The table lists this clone with a few counts. The chain is built from TRBV27 and TRBJ1-2; no definite D call. The CDR3 runs to 12 residues. V lost 5 bases and J 4 bases, leaving 8 bases between the germline ends. CDR1 and CDR2 (germline): MNHEY, SMNVEV (reference sequence). CDR3 bases: TGTGCCAGCAGTCCGGTTGGCTATGGCTACACCTTC. Translated, it gives CASSPVGYGYTF.

The rearrangement uses TRBV6-5 and TRBJ1-2; a weak D match, TRBD1 (6 bases). The germline V gene encodes CDR1 MNHEY and CDR2 SVGAGI. This CDR3 comprises 13 residues. With 5 bases removed from V and 6 bases from J, the gap between germline ends came to 13 bases. As DNA, the CDR3 is TGTGCCAGCAGTCTACAGGGAAGTCATGGCTACACCTTC. It encodes CASSLQGSHGYTF.

This chain links TRBV28 with TRBJ1-2, with D hard to call. The V end lost 5 bases, the J end lost 6 bases, and 16 bases lay between the germline ends. Germline values: CDR1 MDHEN, CDR2 SYDVKM. The CDR3 loop spans 14 amino acids. The CDR3: CASSPPDRLDGYTF. Written as DNA, the CDR3 is TGTGCCAGCAGTCCTCCGGACCGCTTGGATGGCTACACCTTC.

This chain links TRBV7-2 with TRBJ2-5; TRBD1 agrees at 10 bases. This CDR3 is built from 14 residues. In germline, CDR1 is SGHTA, CDR2 FQGNSA. With 5 bases clipped from V and 5 bases from J, the junction kept 5 bases outside the gene matches. The chain's CDR3 is CASSRGQGHETQYF. Written as DNA, the CDR3 is TGTGCCAGCAGCAGGGGACAGGGGCACGAGACCCAGTACTTC.

As for this clone: This sample also contains other DNA sequences that code for the same CDR3. The chain links TRBV18 to TRBJ1-2; possibly TRBD1 for D (5 bases). CDR3 length equals 13 residues. Trimming took 0 bases from V and 4 from J, leaving 6 bases between them. Germline V gives CDR1 KGHSH, CDR2 LQKENI. The CDR3 DNA follows: TGTGCCAGCTCACCACCGGGGGGCTATGGCTACACCTTC. Its translation is CASSPPGGYGYTF.

This clone was counted a few times. The genes are TRBV30 and TRBJ2-2, with TRBD2 matching over 9 bases. Germline V gives CDR1 GTSNPN, CDR2 SVGIG (reference sequence). J was trimmed by 6 bases and V by 4 bases; bases with no gene match: 3. The CDR3 extends over 13 amino acids. CDR3 in amino acids: CAWTSGVSGELFF. CDR3 DNA: TGTGCCTGGACTAGCGGGGTCTCCGGGGAGCTGTTTTTT.

This clone occurred a few times. The J gene is TRBJ2-7, the V gene TRBV5-1; D not certain. V was trimmed by 5 bases and J by 4 bases, leaving 13 bases between them. The CDR3 has 13 amino acids. Germline V gene sequence: CDR1 SGHRS, CDR2 YFSETQ. The CDR3 sequence: CASREASSYEQYF. The CDR3 DNA sequence: TGCGCCAGCAGAGAGGCCTCTTCGTACGAGCAGTACTTC.